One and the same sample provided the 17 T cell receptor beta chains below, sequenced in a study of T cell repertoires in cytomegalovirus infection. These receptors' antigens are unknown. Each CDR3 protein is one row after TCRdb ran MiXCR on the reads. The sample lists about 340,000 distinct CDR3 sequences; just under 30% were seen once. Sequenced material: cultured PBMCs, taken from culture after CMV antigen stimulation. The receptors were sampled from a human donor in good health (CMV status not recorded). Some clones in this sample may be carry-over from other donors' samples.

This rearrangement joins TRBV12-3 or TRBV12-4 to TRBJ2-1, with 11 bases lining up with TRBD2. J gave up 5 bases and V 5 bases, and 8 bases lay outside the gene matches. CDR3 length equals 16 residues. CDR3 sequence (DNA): TGTGCCAGCAGTCCCGGGACTAGCGGTACCAACAATGAGCAGTTCTTC. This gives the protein CASSPGTSGTNNEQFF.

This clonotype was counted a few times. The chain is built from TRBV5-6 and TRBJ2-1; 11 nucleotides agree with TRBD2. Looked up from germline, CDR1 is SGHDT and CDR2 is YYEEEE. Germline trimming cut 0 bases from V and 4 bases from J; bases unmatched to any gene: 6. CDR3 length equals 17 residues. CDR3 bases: TGTGCCAGCAGCTTGGGGGTAGCGGGGGGGCTTTACAATGAGCAGTTCTTC. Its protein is CASSLGVAGGLYNEQFF.

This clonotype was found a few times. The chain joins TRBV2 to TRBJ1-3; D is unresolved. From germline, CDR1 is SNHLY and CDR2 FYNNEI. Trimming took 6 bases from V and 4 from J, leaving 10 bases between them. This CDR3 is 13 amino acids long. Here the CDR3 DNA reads TGTGCCAGCAGGGAGAGCTTGGGAAACACCATATATTTT. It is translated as CASRESLGNTIYF. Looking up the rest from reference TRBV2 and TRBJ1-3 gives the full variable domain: EPEVTQTPSHQVTQMGQEVILRCVPISNHLYFYWYRQILGQKVEFLVSFYNNEISEKSEIFDDQFSVERPDGSNFTLKIRSTKLEDSAMYFCASRESLGNTIYFGEGSWLTVV.

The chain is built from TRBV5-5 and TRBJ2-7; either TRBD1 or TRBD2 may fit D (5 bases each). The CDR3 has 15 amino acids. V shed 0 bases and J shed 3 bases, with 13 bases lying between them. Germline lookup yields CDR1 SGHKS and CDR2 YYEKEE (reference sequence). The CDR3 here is CASSLGGTRNYEQYF. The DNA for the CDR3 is TGTGCCAGCAGCTTGGGGGGGACCCGGAACTACGAGCAGTACTTC.

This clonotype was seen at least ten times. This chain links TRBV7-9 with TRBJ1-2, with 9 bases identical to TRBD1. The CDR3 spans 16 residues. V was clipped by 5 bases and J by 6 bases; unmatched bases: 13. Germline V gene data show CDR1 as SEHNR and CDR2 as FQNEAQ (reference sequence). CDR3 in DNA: TGTGCCAGCAGCCCCAGGAAAGGACAGGGGCGAGATGGCTACACCTTC. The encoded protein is CASSPRKGQGRDGYTF.

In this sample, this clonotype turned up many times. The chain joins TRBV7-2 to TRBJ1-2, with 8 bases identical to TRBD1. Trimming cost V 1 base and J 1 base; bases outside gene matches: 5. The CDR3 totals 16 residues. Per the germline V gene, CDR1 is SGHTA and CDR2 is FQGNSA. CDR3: CASSLDRQGNNYGYTF. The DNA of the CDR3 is TGTGCCAGCAGCTTAGACCGACAGGGGAATAACTATGGCTACACCTTC.

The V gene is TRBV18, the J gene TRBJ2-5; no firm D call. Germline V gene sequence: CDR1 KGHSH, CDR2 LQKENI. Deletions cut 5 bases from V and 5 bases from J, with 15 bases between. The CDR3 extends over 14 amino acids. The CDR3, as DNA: TGTGCCAGCTCAACCATGGTTTCGGCTGAGACCCAGTACTTC. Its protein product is CASSTMVSAETQYF.

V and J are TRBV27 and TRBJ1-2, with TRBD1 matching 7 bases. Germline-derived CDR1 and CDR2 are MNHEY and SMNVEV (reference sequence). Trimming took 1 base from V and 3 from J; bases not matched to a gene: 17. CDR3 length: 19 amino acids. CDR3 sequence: CASSLYPQGVRLDHYGYTF. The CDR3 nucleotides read TGTGCCAGCAGTTTATATCCCCAGGGGGTTCGTTTGGATCACTATGGCTACACCTTC.

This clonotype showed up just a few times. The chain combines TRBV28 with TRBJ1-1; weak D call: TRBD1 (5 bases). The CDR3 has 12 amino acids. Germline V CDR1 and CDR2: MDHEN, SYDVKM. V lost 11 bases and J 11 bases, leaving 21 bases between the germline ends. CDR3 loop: CAGRQNMGEAFF. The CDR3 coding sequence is TGTGCCGGCCGACAGAACATGGGCGAGGCTTTCTTT.

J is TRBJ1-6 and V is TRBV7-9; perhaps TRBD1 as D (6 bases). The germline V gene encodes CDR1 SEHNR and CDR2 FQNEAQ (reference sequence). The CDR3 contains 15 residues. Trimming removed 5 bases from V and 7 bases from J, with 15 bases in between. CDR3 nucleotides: TGTGCCAGCAGCCCCAGTACAGGGCGGAATTCACCCCTCCACTTT. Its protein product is CASSPSTGRNSPLHF.

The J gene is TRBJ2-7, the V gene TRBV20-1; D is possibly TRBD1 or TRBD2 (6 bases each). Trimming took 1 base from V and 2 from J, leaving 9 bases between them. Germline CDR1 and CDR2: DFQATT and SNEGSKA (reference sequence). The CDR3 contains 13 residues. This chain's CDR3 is CSARGGAPYEQYF. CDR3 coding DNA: TGCAGTGCTAGAGGGGGGGCCCCCTACGAGCAGTACTTC.

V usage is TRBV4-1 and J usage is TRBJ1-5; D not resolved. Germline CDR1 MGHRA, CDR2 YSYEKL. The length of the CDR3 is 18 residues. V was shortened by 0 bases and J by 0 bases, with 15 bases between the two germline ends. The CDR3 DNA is TGCGCCAGCAGCCAAGATTTTGGGAAGTTATATAGCAATCAGCCCCAGCATTTT. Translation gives CASSQDFGKLYSNQPQHF.

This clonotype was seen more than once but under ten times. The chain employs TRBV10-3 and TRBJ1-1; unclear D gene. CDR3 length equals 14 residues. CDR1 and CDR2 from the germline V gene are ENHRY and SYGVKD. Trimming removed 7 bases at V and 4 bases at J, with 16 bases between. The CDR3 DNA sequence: TGTGCCATCACAAAAGAGCCCCTTACCACTGAAGCTTTCTTT. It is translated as CAITKEPLTTEAFF.

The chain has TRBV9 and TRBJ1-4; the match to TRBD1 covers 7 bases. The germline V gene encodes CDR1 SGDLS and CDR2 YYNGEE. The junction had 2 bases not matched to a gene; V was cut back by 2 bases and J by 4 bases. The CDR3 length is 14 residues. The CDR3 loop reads CASSVGTVNEKLFF. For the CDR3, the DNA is TGTGCCAGCAGCGTGGGGACAGTTAATGAAAAACTGTTTTTT.

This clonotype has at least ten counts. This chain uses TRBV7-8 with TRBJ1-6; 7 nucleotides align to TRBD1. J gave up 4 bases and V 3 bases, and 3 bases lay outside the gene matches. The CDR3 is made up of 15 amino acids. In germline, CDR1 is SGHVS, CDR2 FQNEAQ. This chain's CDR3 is CASSFGQAYNSPLHF. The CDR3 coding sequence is TGTGCCAGCAGCTTTGGACAGGCGTATAATTCACCCCTCCACTTT.

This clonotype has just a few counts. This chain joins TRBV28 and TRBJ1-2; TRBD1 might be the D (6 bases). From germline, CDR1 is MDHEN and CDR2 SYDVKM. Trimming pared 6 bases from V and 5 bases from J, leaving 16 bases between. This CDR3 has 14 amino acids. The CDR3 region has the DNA TGTGCCAGCAGGTCAGGGGACCTTCGGTATGGCTACACCTTC. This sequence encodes CASRSGDLRYGYTF.

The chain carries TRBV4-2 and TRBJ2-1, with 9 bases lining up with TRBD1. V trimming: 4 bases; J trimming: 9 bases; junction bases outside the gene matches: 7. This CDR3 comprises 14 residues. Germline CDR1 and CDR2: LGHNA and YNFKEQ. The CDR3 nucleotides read TGTGCCAGCAGCCCCGGGACAGGGAGGGGTGAGCAGTTCTTC. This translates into CASSPGTGRGEQFF.